The 3 T cell receptor beta chains below all came from one sample that was sequenced in a study of T cell responses to AZD1222 COVID-19 vaccine. The table came from immunoSEQ multiplex PCR; TCRdb's copy has only in-frame clones and leaves some out. The profile shows approximately 60,000 clones, about 74% of them singletons. The sample in question was peripheral blood, obtained on day 0 of AZD1222 vaccination. These receptors were taken from an adult in good health.

This chain uses TRBV4-1 with TRBJ2-7, with 7 bases fitting TRBD1. J was trimmed by 5 bases and V by 3 bases; bases with no gene match: 4. Germline CDR1 and CDR2: MGHRA and YSYEKL. CDR3 length: 13 residues. CDR3 amino acids: CASSQVQGNEQYF. The DNA of the CDR3 is TGCGCCAGCAGCCAGGTACAGGGGAACGAGCAGTACTTC.

This clone was detected a few times. V gene TRBV9 combines with J gene TRBJ2-1; no clear D gene. The V end lost 1 base, the J end lost 5 bases, and 4 bases lay between the germline ends. Germline V CDR1 and CDR2: SGDLS, YYNGEE. There are 12 residues in the CDR3. In DNA, the CDR3 is TGTGCCAGCAGCGTACAGGACAATGAGCAGTTCTTC. It codes for CASSVQDNEQFF.

As for this clone: The sample contains more than one DNA sequence encoding this CDR3. The chain has TRBV28 and TRBJ1-2, with TRBD1 matching 8 bases. Unmatched junction bases numbered 8, after V lost 3 bases and J lost 8 bases. In germline, CDR1 is MDHEN, CDR2 SYDVKM. The CDR3 is made up of 14 amino acids. The CDR3 bases are TGTGCCAGCAGTTTCCCGGGGACAGGCGGCGGCTACACCTTC. It translates to CASSFPGTGGGYTF.